The rows below give T cell receptor beta chains drawn from one sample of a study of PD-1 blockade in classical Hodgkin lymphoma. This table comes from immunoSEQ multiplex PCR, and its TCRdb copy is limited to in-frame clones, with some not included. In the table there are about 46,000 clones, around 82% of which are singletons. Specimen: peripheral blood mononuclear cells (PBMCs), collected before the second cycle of nivolumab. The receptors stem from a human donor with classical Hodgkin lymphoma. Each CDR3 is given with its conserved first and last residue. The order of the fields is J gene, D gene, V gene, clone size, CDR3 protein, CDR3 DNA. The D gene is left open where the match is weak. Clone size is not always given. Where it is, it says once, few, many or a class for expanded clones.

TRBJ1-4,NA,TRBV14,NA,CASSQDLGDELFF,TGTGCCAGCAGCCAAGATCTTGGGGATGAACTGTTTTTT
TRBJ2-1,TRBD2,TRBV5-1,NA,CASSLALAGIQFF,TGCGCCAGCAGCTTGGCGCTAGCGGGAATTCAGTTCTTC
TRBJ1-3,NA,TRBV7-8,NA,CASSLASGNTIYF,TGTGCCAGCAGCCTGGCATCTGGAAACACCATATATTTT
TRBJ2-3,NA,TRBV7-2,NA,CASSLGPPADTQYF,TGTGCCAGCAGCTTAGGGCCCCCGGCAGATACGCAGTATTTT
TRBJ1-2,TRBD1,TRBV7-2,NA,CASSSQTGADGYTF,TGTGCCAGCAGCTCTCAGACAGGGGCAGATGGCTACACCTTC
TRBJ1-5,NA,TRBV27,NA,CASRRRENQPQHF,TGTGCCAGCAGACGAAGGGAAAATCAGCCCCAGCATTTT
TRBJ2-2,NA,TRBV5-4,once,CASSQDPVQNTGELFF,TGTGCCAGCAGCCAAGATCCAGTACAGAACACCGGGGAGCTGTTTTTT
TRBJ2-7,NA,TRBV4-1,NA,CASSQSPDRSYEQYF,TGCGCCAGCAGCCAGTCCCCCGACCGGTCCTACGAGCAGTACTTC
TRBJ1-2,NA,TRBV7-9,NA,CASSTDGTSYGYTF,TGTGCCAGCAGCACGGACGGGACGAGCTATGGCTACACCTTC
TRBJ1-2,NA,TRBV6-6,NA,CASSLGDQVPPTF,TGTGCCAGCAGCTTAGGGGATCAGGTCCCCCCAACCTTC
TRBJ1-1,TRBD1,TRBV9,few,CASSGDSSMNTEAFF,TGTGCCAGCAGCGGGGACAGTAGTATGAACACTGAAGCTTTCTTT
TRBJ1-2,TRBD1,TRBV6-5,NA,CASSTWDRANYGYTF,TGTGCCAGCAGCACATGGGACAGGGCTAACTATGGCTACACCTTC
TRBJ2-1,TRBD2,TRBV7-6,NA,CASSLVRGGGYNEQFF,TGTGCCAGCAGCTTAGTGCGTGGCGGGGGGTACAATGAGCAGTTCTTC
TRBJ1-2,NA,TRBV5-1,few,CASSPFGPNGNYGYTF,TGCGCCAGCAGCCCATTTGGGCCAAATGGGAACTATGGCTACACCTTC
TRBJ1-4,NA,TRBV28,NA,CASTAGSVREKLFF,TGTGCCAGCACCGCAGGATCTGTGCGAGAAAAACTGTTTTTT
TRBJ2-5,NA,TRBV28,NA,CASSLFAKTQYF,TGTGCCAGCAGTTTATTCGCAAAGACCCAGTACTTC
TRBJ2-7,TRBD2,TRBV2,NA,CASRGLAGRGSYEQYF,TGTGCCAGCAGGGGACTAGCGGGGCGTGGCTCCTACGAGCAGTACTTC
TRBJ1-2,NA,TRBV30,NA,CAWTGTDYGYTF,TGTGCCTGGACCGGGACGGATTATGGCTACACCTTC
TRBJ1-3,NA,TRBV19,once,CASSTHGTGNTIYF,TGTGCCAGTAGTACACACGGGACTGGAAACACCATATATTTT
TRBJ1-3,NA,TRBV7-2,NA,CASSYYSGNTIYF,TGTGCCAGCAGCTACTACTCTGGAAACACCATATATTTT
TRBJ1-1,NA,TRBV7-3,NA,CASSSGRSSTEAFF,TGTGCCAGCAGCTCCGGACGGAGTAGCACTGAAGCTTTCTTT
TRBJ2-4,NA,TRBV7-2,NA,CASSLALVGDIQYF,TGTGCCAGCAGCTTAGCGCTTGTGGGGGACATTCAGTACTTC
TRBJ1-6,NA,TRBV4-3,NA,CASSQARPIGNSPLHF,TGCGCCAGCAGCCAAGCCCGACCGATAGGGAATTCACCCCTCCACTTT
TRBJ2-7,NA,TRBV7-2,NA,CASTRDAPSYEQYF,TGTGCCAGCACCCGCGACGCACCGAGCTACGAGCAGTACTTC
TRBJ1-1,TRBD1,TRBV11-2,NA,CASSDGQGDMNTEAFF,TGTGCCAGCAGCGACGGACAGGGTGACATGAACACTGAAGCTTTCTTT
TRBJ2-7,NA,TRBV7-9,NA,CASSLNGGSYEQYF,TGTGCCAGCAGCTTAAATGGCGGCTCCTACGAGCAGTACTTC
TRBJ2-5,NA,TRBV9,NA,CASSVGRQITSVGLGAETQYF,TGTGCCAGCAGCGTAGGTAGACAGATAACCTCGGTAGGGTTAGGGGCGGAGACCCAGTACTTC
TRBJ2-7,NA,TRBV11-3,NA,CASSLLLGVSYEQYF,TGTGCCAGCAGCTTACTCCTAGGAGTCTCCTACGAGCAGTACTTC
TRBJ1-5,NA,TRBV10-3,NA,CAISEAGAPNQPQHF,TGTGCCATCAGTGAAGCCGGGGCCCCCAATCAGCCCCAGCATTTT
TRBJ2-1,TRBD2,TRBV9,NA,CASSVGGGSYNEQFF,TGTGCCAGCAGCGTCGGGGGGGGCTCCTACAATGAGCAGTTCTTC
TRBJ1-5,NA,TRBV27,NA,CASSFRSSGSNQPQHF,TGTGCCAGCAGTTTCCGGTCTAGCGGTAGCAATCAGCCCCAGCATTTT